The rows below give T cell receptor beta chains drawn from one sample of a study of long-term antiretroviral therapy in people with HIV. The assay was immunoSEQ multiplex PCR, and TCRdb's table has in-frame clones only and misses some. Of under 45,000 clones listed, 80% are singletons. This specimen consisted of unsorted PBMCs, obtained 3.4 years after starting antiretroviral therapy. These TCRs come from a man aged 25-45 years with HIV. Each CDR3 is given with its conserved first and last residue. The order of the fields is V gene, D gene, J gene, clone size, CDR3 protein, CDR3 DNA. The D gene is left open where the match is weak. For some rows the clone size is stated as once, few or many, or as a class when expanded; others skip it.

TRBV2	TRBD1	TRBJ1-4	.	CASSGQGKLFF	TGTGCCAGCAGCGGACAGGGGAAACTGTTTTTT
TRBV5-6	.	TRBJ1-2	.	CASSLYTASYGYTF	TGTGCCAGCAGCTTATATACAGCTAGCTATGGCTACACCTTC
TRBV11-2	.	TRBJ1-1	.	CASSRARDSEAFF	TGTGCCAGCAGCCGAGCGAGAGACTCTGAAGCTTTCTTT
TRBV4-3	.	TRBJ2-3	medium-sized	CASSQDRVDTQYF	TGCGCCAGCAGCCAAGATCGAGTAGATACGCAGTATTTT
TRBV7-2	TRBD2	TRBJ2-5	.	CASSRGGPSGIGETQYF	TGTGCCAGCAGCCGAGGTGGGCCTAGCGGGATTGGTGAGACCCAGTACTTC
TRBV9	TRBD2	TRBJ2-1	few	CASRSGRGNEQFF	TGTGCCAGCAGGAGCGGGAGAGGGAATGAGCAGTTCTTC
TRBV5-1	TRBD2	TRBJ2-7	.	CASRQTSGSSLLEQYF	TGCGCCAGCAGACAAACTAGCGGGTCTTCTCTCCTCGAGCAGTACTTC
TRBV19	.	TRBJ1-2	.	CASSTDTYYGYTF	TGTGCCAGTAGTACGGACACATACTATGGCTACACCTTC
TRBV6-1	.	TRBJ1-1	once	CASSPRNTEAFF	TGTGCCAGCAGCCCCCGGAACACTGAAGCTTTCTTT
TRBV7-9	TRBD1	TRBJ2-5	.	CASRGTGGSETQYF	TGTGCCAGCAGAGGGACAGGGGGGTCAGAGACCCAGTACTTC
TRBV9	TRBD2	TRBJ2-7	.	CASSVAPSGNYEQYF	TGTGCCAGCAGCGTAGCTCCTAGCGGGAACTACGAGCAGTACTTC
TRBV28	.	TRBJ2-7	.	CASSLRNGWVEQYF	TGTGCCAGCAGTTTAAGAAATGGGTGGGTCGAGCAGTACTTC
TRBV27	.	TRBJ2-3	.	CASSLIGARSNTQYF	TGTGCCAGCAGTTTAATCGGGGCCAGGTCGAATACGCAGTATTTT
TRBV6-5	.	TRBJ2-7	.	CASSDSRRGDEQYF	TGTGCCAGCAGCGACAGCCGGCGTGGGGACGAGCAGTACTTC
TRBV9	.	TRBJ2-7	.	CASSKGVFNEQYF	TGTGCCAGCAGCAAAGGGGTTTTTAACGAGCAGTACTTC
TRBV7-8	.	TRBJ2-7	.	CASSRAAGRYEQYF	TGTGCCAGCAGCCGAGCGGCGGGCCGCTACGAGCAGTACTTC
TRBV5-5	.	TRBJ1-1	.	CASSLEDTRNTEAFF	TGTGCCAGCAGCTTGGAAGACACCAGGAACACTGAAGCTTTCTTT
TRBV25-1	.	TRBJ1-4	.	CASSEPGRRNEKLFF	TGTGCCAGCAGTGAACCGGGACGCAGGAATGAAAAACTGTTTTTT
TRBV2	TRBD2	TRBJ2-1	.	CASTLLAGAYNEQFF	TGTGCCAGCACCCTACTAGCGGGGGCCTACAATGAGCAGTTCTTC
TRBV7-8	.	TRBJ1-1	.	CASGRRATEAFF	TGTGCCAGCGGGAGGAGGGCCACTGAAGCTTTCTTT
TRBV6-1	.	TRBJ2-7	few	CASSERFGLAAREQYF	TGTGCCAGCAGTGAGCGGTTCGGCCTAGCAGCTAGGGAGCAGTACTTC
TRBV9	.	TRBJ2-5	.	CASSQGGHRETQYF	TGTGCCAGCAGCCAAGGCGGGCATCGGGAGACCCAGTACTTC
TRBV27	TRBD1	TRBJ1-1	.	CASSRQGVRTEAFF	TGTGCCAGCAGTCGACAGGGGGTGAGGACTGAAGCTTTCTTT
TRBV9	.	TRBJ2-3	.	CASSWRVSTDTQYF	TGTGCCAGCAGCTGGAGGGTTAGCACAGATACGCAGTATTTT
TRBV19	TRBD1	TRBJ2-2	.	CASTGGQGDETGELFF	TGTGCCAGTACCGGGGGACAGGGGGATGAGACCGGGGAGCTGTTTTTT
TRBV5-1	TRBD1	TRBJ2-7	.	CASSLGTGGNEQYF	TGCGCCAGCAGCTTGGGGACAGGGGGCAACGAGCAGTACTTC
TRBV5-6	.	TRBJ1-2	.	CASSLGYSSTNYGYTF	TGTGCCAGCAGCTTGGGGTACAGCAGTACTAACTATGGCTACACCTTC
TRBV6-6	.	TRBJ2-5	.	CASSSGSLGQETQYF	TGTGCCAGCAGCTCTGGTAGCTTGGGGCAAGAGACCCAGTACTTC
TRBV4-3	.	TRBJ2-6	once	CASSQGVSGANVLTF	TGCGCCAGCAGCCAAGGTGTCTCCGGGGCCAACGTCCTGACTTTC
TRBV19	.	TRBJ2-1	.	CASSWRRLGSNEQFF	TGTGCCAGTTCCTGGCGGCGGCTGGGGTCCAATGAGCAGTTCTTC
TRBV7-9	TRBD1	TRBJ1-1	.	CASSSGTGGRNTEAFF	TGTGCCAGCAGCTCTGGGACAGGGGGCAGGAACACTGAAGCTTTCTTT
TRBV7-8	.	TRBJ1-2	.	CASSLEGRGAYGYTF	TGTGCCAGCAGCTTAGAGGGACGTGGGGCCTATGGCTACACCTTC
TRBV7-8	.	TRBJ2-6	.	CASSSTFQGSGANVLTF	TGTGCCAGCAGCTCAACCTTCCAGGGTTCTGGGGCCAACGTCCTGACTTTC
TRBV9	.	TRBJ1-4	.	CASTTGQAANNEKLFF	TGTGCCAGCACCACAGGGCAAGCCGCTAATAATGAAAAACTGTTTTTT
TRBV7-9	.	TRBJ2-3	.	CASSTRGPTDTQYF	TGTGCCAGCAGCACCAGAGGACCTACAGATACGCAGTATTTT
TRBV28	.	TRBJ1-2	.	CASSHNQRYGYTF	TGTGCCAGCAGCCATAACCAGCGCTATGGCTACACCTTC
TRBV18	.	TRBJ2-7	few	CASSEEAGSEQYF	TGTGCCAGCTCCGAGGAGGCAGGAAGCGAGCAGTACTTC
TRBV5-1	.	TRBJ2-2	few	CASSPTTGSAGELFF	TGCGCCAGCAGCCCAACCACCGGGTCGGCCGGGGAGCTGTTTTTT
TRBV2	.	TRBJ2-7	.	CASSEEQGGEQYF	TGTGCCAGCAGTGAGGAACAGGGAGGCGAGCAGTACTTC
TRBV6-5	.	TRBJ2-7	.	CASRRGTGEQYF	TGTGCCAGCAGACGCGGGACTGGCGAGCAGTACTTC
TRBV11-2	.	TRBJ2-7	.	CASSLDRAAYEQYF	TGTGCCAGCAGCTTAGATCGGGCCGCCTACGAGCAGTACTTC
TRBV4-3	TRBD1	TRBJ1-2	.	CASSQSQGGYGYTF	TGCGCCAGCAGCCAATCGCAGGGGGGGTATGGCTACACCTTC
TRBV5-6	.	TRBJ2-7	few	CASSLLDTGPATTYEQYF	TGTGCCAGCAGCTTGCTGGACACAGGACCAGCAACAACCTACGAGCAGTACTTC
TRBV28	.	TRBJ1-1	.	CASSFSARGHEAFF	TGTGCCAGCAGTTTTTCAGCGCGGGGGCACGAAGCTTTCTTT
TRBV11-2	.	TRBJ1-1	.	CASSLDRFAGGTEAFF	TGTGCCAGCAGCTTAGATAGGTTTGCAGGAGGCACTGAAGCTTTCTTT
TRBV7-9	.	TRBJ1-1	once	CASSPQLANTEAFF	TGTGCCAGCAGTCCACAGTTGGCGAACACTGAAGCTTTCTTT
TRBV9	.	TRBJ1-1	.	CASSVGGGSEAFF	TGTGCCAGCAGCGTAGGTGGGGGCTCTGAAGCTTTCTTT
TRBV29-1	.	TRBJ2-2	.	CSVDQANTGELFF	TGCAGCGTTGACCAGGCAAACACCGGGGAGCTGTTTTTT
TRBV9	.	TRBJ1-5	.	CASSVAEQPQHF	TGTGCCAGCAGCGTAGCCGAACAGCCCCAGCATTTT
TRBV19	.	TRBJ1-5	.	CASSSGGKPQHF	TGTGCCAGTAGCTCTGGAGGTAAGCCCCAGCATTTT
TRBV30	.	TRBJ2-5	once	CAWAIGISGHQETQYF	TGTGCCTGGGCAATCGGGATTAGCGGACACCAAGAGACCCAGTACTTC
TRBV28	.	TRBJ2-7	.	CASLRGEQYF	TGTGCCAGCCTTCGGGGCGAGCAGTACTTC
TRBV6-5	.	TRBJ1-3	.	CASSYSGTPSGNTIYF	TGTGCCAGCAGTTACTCTGGGACACCCTCTGGAAACACCATATATTTT